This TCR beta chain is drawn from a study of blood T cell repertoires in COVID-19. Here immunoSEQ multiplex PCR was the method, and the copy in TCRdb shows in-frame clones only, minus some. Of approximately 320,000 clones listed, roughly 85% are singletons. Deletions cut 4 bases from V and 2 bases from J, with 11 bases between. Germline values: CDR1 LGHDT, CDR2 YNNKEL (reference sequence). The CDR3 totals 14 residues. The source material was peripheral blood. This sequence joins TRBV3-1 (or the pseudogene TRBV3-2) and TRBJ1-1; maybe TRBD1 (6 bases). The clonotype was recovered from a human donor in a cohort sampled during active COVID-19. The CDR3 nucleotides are TGTGCCAGCAGCCTACAGGGAAGCAACACTGAAGCTTTCTTT. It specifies CASSLQGSNTEAFF.